Listed here are 28 T cell receptor beta chains from one sample, sequenced in a study of CD8+CD57+ T cells in acquired aplastic anemia (dated by TCRdb to 2016 to 2019). TCRdb shows the sequencer as Illumina HiSeq 2000. TCR beta VDJ combination and CDR3 sequence profiling used genomic DNA as the template. TCRdb took the public reads, trimmed them with fastp at Q25, ran MiXCR for clone calling and kept in-frame beta chains. Rows with one shared CDR3 protein collapse into an entry with the most common genes and DNA. Counted in this sample were some 280,000 distinct CDR3 sequences; roughly 50% of them appeared once. Roughly 8% of the sample is held by the ten biggest clonotypes. Sequencing was done on a sample of sorted CD4+, CD8+, or CD8+CD57+ T cells (not recorded which) from PBMCs. These TCRs come from a human donor with severe aplastic anemia or a healthy control (not recorded which).

The chain uses TRBV20-1 and TRBJ2-5; D is uncertain. The V end lost 3 bases, the J end lost 3 bases, and 11 bases lay between the germline ends. The CDR3 consists of 13 residues. Germline assignment: CDR1 DFQATT and CDR2 SNEGSKA (reference sequence). The CDR3 spells CSASQDLKETQYF. CDR3 DNA: TGCAGTGCTAGTCAGGACCTAAAAGAGACCCAGTACTTC.

The chain recombines TRBV6-6 with TRBJ1-2; a weak D match, TRBD1 (6 bases). The CDR3 has 15 residues. CDR1 MNHNY and CDR2 SVGAGI come from the germline V gene (reference sequence). Trimming removed 8 bases from V and 4 bases from J, with 20 bases in between. The CDR3 DNA is TGTGCCAGCTCCGATCCGGGACAAGACCTCTATGGCTACACCTTC. Encoded protein: CASSDPGQDLYGYTF.

The V gene is TRBV20-1, the J gene TRBJ2-7; TRBD1 matches at 10 bases. The J call may not be correct, given that the DNA end is closer to TRBJ2-5. This CDR3 comprises 14 residues. Germline V gene data show CDR1 as DFQATT and CDR2 as SNEGSKA (reference sequence). The CDR3 nucleotides are TGCAGTGCTAGACCGGGACAGGGGAGGGAGACCCAGTACTTC. Translated, it gives CSARPGQGRETQYF.

This sequence joins TRBV20-1 and TRBJ1-2, with D tentatively TRBD1 (6 bases). CDR1 DFQATT and CDR2 SNEGSKA come from the germline V gene (reference sequence). There are 10 residues in the CDR3. CDR3 bases: TGCAGGGCCGAGGGGGATGGCTACACCTTC. Amino acid sequence: CRAEGDGYTF.

CDR3 residues: CSARSSGVETQYF. The DNA of the CDR3 is TGCAGTGCTAGATCTAGCGGGGTAGAGACCCAGTACTTC. V and J are TRBV20-1 and TRBJ2-5, with 9 bases aligning to TRBD2. Germline-derived CDR1 and CDR2 are DFQATT and SNEGSKA (reference sequence). The J segment lost 4 bases and the V segment lost 2 bases, leaving 2 bases of the junction unmatched. The CDR3 has 13 residues.

The chain couples TRBV7-9 to TRBJ1-2, with TRBD1 matching 11 bases. The CDR3 consists of 19 residues. Germline-derived CDR1 and CDR2 are SEHNR and FQNEAQ (reference sequence). Trimming removed 0 bases from V and 3 bases from J; junction bases left unmatched: 12. The CDR3 reads CASSLAYLPGQGEYYGYTF. The CDR3 DNA sequence: TGTGCCAGCAGCTTAGCCTACCTTCCGGGACAGGGGGAGTACTATGGCTACACCTTC.

The V call is TRBV5-8, the J call TRBJ2-1, with TRBD2 identical over 8 bases. The CDR3 runs 14 residues. V lost 4 bases, J lost 3 bases, and 3 bases stayed unmatched. The germline V gene has CDR1 SGHTS and CDR2 YDEGEE. The CDR3 protein is CASSRGGYYNEQFF. Here the CDR3 DNA reads TGTGCCAGCAGCCGGGGGGGCTACTACAATGAGCAGTTCTTC. The full variable domain, completed using reference TRBV5-8 and TRBJ2-1, is EAGVTQSPTHLIKTRGQQATLRCSPISGHTSVYWYQQALGLGLQFLLWYDEGEERNRGNFPPRFSGRQFPNYSSELNVNALELEDSALYLCASSRGGYYNEQFFGPGTRLTVL.

CDR3 sequence: CASSLYTLGSPLHF. As DNA, the CDR3 is TGTGCCAGCAGCTTGTACACTTTGGGTTCACCCCTCCACTTT. The rearrangement links TRBV7-2 to TRBJ1-6; D ambiguous. This CDR3 is 14 amino acids long. V lost 3 bases to trimming and J lost 9 bases, with 12 bases between them. Germline CDR1 SGHTA, CDR2 FQGNSA.

This clonotype was seen repeatedly, ten times or more. The genes are TRBV11-2 and TRBJ2-5; no clear D gene. The V end lost 4 bases, the J end lost 4 bases, and 7 bases lay between the germline ends. This CDR3 comprises 12 residues. CDR1 and CDR2 (germline): SGHAT, FQNNGV. CDR3 sequence reads: CASSSEVETQYF. CDR3 bases: TGTGCCAGCAGCTCCGAAGTAGAGACCCAGTACTTC.

The chain is built from TRBV5-6 and TRBJ2-2; D is undetermined. V was trimmed by 5 bases and J by 9 bases, leaving 14 bases between them. This CDR3 has 13 residues. CDR1 and CDR2 from the germline V gene are SGHDT and YYEEEE. The CDR3 here is CASSQLVVRELFF. The CDR3 nucleotides are TGTGCCAGCAGTCAGCTGGTAGTACGGGAGCTGTTTTTT.

This clonotype was recorded at least ten times. The chain couples TRBV7-9 to TRBJ2-7, with D unclear. The CDR3 has 12 amino acids. With 3 bases removed from V and 8 bases from J, the gap between germline ends came to 11 bases. CDR1 and CDR2 (germline): SEHNR, FQNEAQ (reference sequence). The CDR3 region has the DNA TGTGCCAGCAGCTTGTCAGGACCTCAGCAGTACTTC. It specifies CASSLSGPQQYF.

The V gene is TRBV20-1, the J gene TRBJ2-5; D remains unclear. CDR1 is DFQATT and CDR2 is SNEGSKA in the germline V gene (reference sequence). The CDR3 is 12 residues long. V lost 3 bases and J 7 bases, leaving 12 bases between the germline ends. CDR3: CSASSPRGTQYF. The CDR3 DNA is TGCAGTGCTAGTTCTCCACGCGGGACCCAGTACTTC.

This clonotype showed up many times. The rearrangement uses TRBV7-2 and TRBJ2-5; D might be TRBD2 (6 bases). Trimming cost V 2 bases and J 1 base, with 17 bases left between them. Per germline, CDR1 SGHTA and CDR2 FQGNSA. The CDR3 spans 17 residues. The CDR3 region has the DNA TGTGCCAGCAGCTTAAGAAGGGGCGGGGCCTTCCAAGAGACCCAGTACTTC. The encoded protein is CASSLRRGGAFQETQYF.

Details on this clonotype: Germline is not matched at one junction end, which may reflect a read error. This chain links TRBV29-1 with TRBJ1-1; no firm D call. CDR1 and CDR2 from the germline V gene are SQVTM and ANQGSEA. The CDR3 has 12 amino acids. CDR3 sequence reads: CSAGRMNIEAFF. In nucleotides, the CDR3 is TGCAGCGCTGGACGAATGAACATTGAAGCTTTCTTT.

This sequence joins TRBV7-2 and TRBJ1-1, with 7 positions matching TRBD1. The germline V gene encodes CDR1 SGHTA and CDR2 FQGNSA. The V segment lost 5 bases and the J segment 1 base; nucleotides outside the gene matches: 4. The CDR3 length is 14 residues. The CDR3 sequence: CASSVDRWNTEAFF. The CDR3 DNA is TGTGCCAGCAGCGTGGACAGGTGGAACACTGAAGCTTTCTTT.

V and J are TRBV20-1 and TRBJ1-5; 8 bases line up with TRBD1. The germline V gene encodes CDR1 DFQATT and CDR2 SNEGSKA (reference sequence). J was trimmed by 1 base and V by 3 bases; bases with no gene match: 5. This CDR3 has 15 residues. The CDR3 region is CSARARTGSNQPQHF. The CDR3 coding sequence is TGCAGTGCTAGGGCCAGGACAGGGAGCAATCAGCCCCAGCATTTT.

The rearrangement joins TRBV9 to TRBJ2-6; possibly TRBD1 for D (6 bases). Germline assignment: CDR1 SGDLS and CDR2 YYNGEE. V shed 4 bases and J shed 0 bases, with 17 bases lying between them. CDR3 length equals 18 residues. CDR3 bases: TGTGCCAGCAGCCAACAGGGAAGTCCGATCTCTGGGGCCAACGTCCTGACTTTC. The encoded protein is CASSQQGSPISGANVLTF.

This clonotype appeared a few times. The CDR3 DNA reads as TGCAGTGCCTCGGAGATACCTGGTATCGAGCAGTACTTC. It specifies CSASEIPGIEQYF. This chain connects TRBV20-1 to TRBJ2-7; D is ambiguous. V dropped 6 bases and J dropped 6 bases, with 18 bases sitting between them. Germline assignment: CDR1 DFQATT and CDR2 SNEGSKA (reference sequence). The CDR3 loop spans 13 amino acids.

The chain couples TRBV29-1 to TRBJ2-3, with 8 bases fitting TRBD1. The CDR3 has 13 residues. Germline loops: CDR1 SQVTM, CDR2 ANQGSEA. Germline trimming cut 6 bases from V and 3 bases from J; bases unmatched to any gene: 5. This chain's CDR3 is CSVAGGATDTQYF. CDR3 coding DNA: TGCAGCGTCGCAGGGGGCGCGACAGATACGCAGTATTTT.

This chain uses TRBV24-1 with TRBJ2-3, with TRBD1 matching 8 bases. The CDR3 is made up of 15 amino acids. CDR1 is KGHDR, CDR2 SFDVKD, per germline. The J segment lost 5 bases and the V segment lost 4 bases, leaving 7 bases of the junction unmatched. This CDR3 reads CATSDRGQGVDTQYF. The CDR3 DNA is TGTGCCACCAGTGACCGTGGACAGGGCGTAGATACGCAGTATTTT.

This clonotype was recorded at least ten times. The chain has TRBV20-1 and TRBJ2-5, with TRBD1 as a possible D gene (5 bases). Trimming took 5 bases from V and 5 from J, leaving 15 bases between them. Germline-derived CDR1 and CDR2 are DFQATT and SNEGSKA (reference sequence). The CDR3 is made up of 13 amino acids. This chain's CDR3 is CSAASQGGETQYF. In DNA form, the CDR3 reads TGCAGTGCTGCAAGCCAGGGTGGGGAGACCCAGTACTTC.

The chain is built from TRBV7-3 and TRBJ1-1; a weak D match, TRBD1 (5 bases). V was cut by 3 bases and J by 12 bases, with 17 bases left in between. CDR1 and CDR2 (germline): SGHTA, FQGTGA. The CDR3 runs 13 residues. The CDR3: CASSLGAAGETFF. The CDR3 nucleotides are TGTGCCAGCAGCTTGGGAGCGGCGGGGGAGACTTTCTTT.

The chain uses TRBV20-1 and TRBJ1-2; 7 bases agree with TRBD1. Germline trimming cut 1 base from V and 4 bases from J; bases unmatched to any gene: 3. Germline CDR1 and CDR2: DFQATT and SNEGSKA (reference sequence). The CDR3 consists of 13 residues. In DNA form, the CDR3 reads TGCAGTGCTAGAGTAGAGGGGGCCTATGGCTACACCTTC. Its translation is CSARVEGAYGYTF.

V usage is TRBV20-1 and J usage is TRBJ1-2; D not resolved. V was trimmed by 1 base and J by 7 bases, leaving 4 bases between them. CDR1 and CDR2 from the germline V gene are DFQATT and SNEGSKA (reference sequence). The CDR3 is 10 amino acids. CDR3 protein: CSARVRGYTF. CDR3 bases: TGCAGTGCTAGAGTGCGTGGCTACACCTTC.

This chain uses TRBV20-1 with TRBJ1-6, with D maybe TRBD1 (6 bases). Germline V gene data show CDR1 as DFQATT and CDR2 as SNEGSKA (reference sequence). The germline V and J ends were trimmed by 0 bases and 0 bases, with 15 bases remaining between them. This CDR3 contains 18 residues. Here the CDR3 reads CSARDSGGPSSYNSPLHF. The CDR3 DNA reads TGCAGTGCTAGAGATAGTGGGGGGCCGAGCTCCTATAATTCACCCCTCCACTTT.

In its sample, this clonotype was seen many times. The genes are TRBV28 and TRBJ2-7; TRBD1 agrees at 7 bases. The CDR3 sequence is 14 residues long. The ends lost 5 bases at V and 6 bases at J; junction bases unmatched: 10. Looked up from germline, CDR1 is MDHEN and CDR2 is SYDVKM. The CDR3 loop is CASSGQAIPGEQYF. In DNA, the CDR3 is TGTGCCAGCAGTGGACAGGCGATCCCCGGCGAGCAGTACTTC.

The sample holds a few counts of this clonotype. This chain links TRBV29-1 with TRBJ2-7; D ambiguous. Per the germline V gene, CDR1 is SQVTM and CDR2 is ANQGSEA. This CDR3 region has 14 residues. Trimming stripped 5 bases from V and 1 base from J, with 15 bases between. The CDR3 coding sequence is TGCAGCGTTAGACTGGGCGCCGGATCCTACGAGCAGTACTTC. It is translated as CSVRLGAGSYEQYF.

This clonotype was counted a few times. The junction differs from germline at one of its ends, possibly a read error. The CDR3 coding sequence is TGTGCCACCAGTGAGGGAGCTACATATGGCTACACCTTC. It encodes CATSEGATYGYTF. This chain joins TRBV12-3 or TRBV12-4 and TRBJ1-2; no definite D call. The CDR3 loop spans 13 amino acids.